This T cell receptor beta chain appears in the sequencing data of a study of shared clonotypes between healthy human individuals. Overall study: CD4 naive cells filled three plates per donor, CD4 memory three, CD8 naive two and CD8 memory one.

Data came from immunoSEQ multiplex PCR; TCRdb stores just in-frame clones and leaves some out. The sample carries about 770,000 clones, approximately 77% recorded once. Notes on the study in general: Deeper or shallower sequencing was expected to change how clonotypes are shared among donors.

Of note for this clone: Antigen: not known.

The clonotype was recovered from a woman aged 25 to 45 in good health. The sample consisted of memory CD4+ T cells sorted from blood. Described subset: CD45RA-negative fraction.

The CDR3 is CASSIGQGYGYTF. The CDR3 bases are TGTGCCAGCAGCATAGGACAGGGCTATGGCTACACCTTC. The V gene is TRBV7-3, the J gene TRBJ1-2; 8 bases line up with TRBD1. With 5 bases clipped from V and 4 bases from J, the junction kept 3 bases outside the gene matches. The V gene's germline CDR1 is SGHTA and CDR2 FQGTGA. The CDR3 is 13 amino acids.